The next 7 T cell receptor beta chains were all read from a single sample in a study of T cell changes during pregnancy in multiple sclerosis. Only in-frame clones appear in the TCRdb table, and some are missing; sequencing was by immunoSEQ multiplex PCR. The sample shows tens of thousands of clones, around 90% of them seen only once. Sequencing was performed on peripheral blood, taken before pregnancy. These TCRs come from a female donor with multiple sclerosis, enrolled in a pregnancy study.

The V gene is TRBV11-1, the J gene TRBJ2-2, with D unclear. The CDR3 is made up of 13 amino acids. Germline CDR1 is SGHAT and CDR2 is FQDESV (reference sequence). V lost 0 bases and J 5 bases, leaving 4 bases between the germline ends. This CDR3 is CASSLAATGELFF. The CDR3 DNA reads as TGTGCCAGCAGCTTAGCGGCTACCGGGGAGCTGTTTTTT.

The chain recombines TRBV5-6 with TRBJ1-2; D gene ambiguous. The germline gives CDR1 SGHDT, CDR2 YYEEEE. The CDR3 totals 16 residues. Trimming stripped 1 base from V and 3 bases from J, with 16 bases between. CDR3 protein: CASSLWEVPLYYGYTF. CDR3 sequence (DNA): TGTGCCAGCAGCTTGTGGGAGGTACCACTTTACTATGGCTACACCTTC.

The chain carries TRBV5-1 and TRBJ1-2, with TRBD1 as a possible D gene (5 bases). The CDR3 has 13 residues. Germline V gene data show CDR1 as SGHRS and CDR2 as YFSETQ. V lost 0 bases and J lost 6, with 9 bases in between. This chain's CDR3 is CASSLVEQDGYTF. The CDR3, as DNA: TGCGCCAGCAGCTTGGTGGAACAGGATGGCTACACCTTC.

Here the CDR3 DNA reads TGCGCCAGCAGCTCTACCTACGAGCAGTACTTC. Protein: CASSSTYEQYF. The rearrangement uses TRBV5-1 and TRBJ2-7; no definite D call. V dropped 3 bases and J dropped 2 bases, with 3 bases sitting between them. This CDR3 has 11 residues. The V gene's germline CDR1 is SGHRS and CDR2 YFSETQ.

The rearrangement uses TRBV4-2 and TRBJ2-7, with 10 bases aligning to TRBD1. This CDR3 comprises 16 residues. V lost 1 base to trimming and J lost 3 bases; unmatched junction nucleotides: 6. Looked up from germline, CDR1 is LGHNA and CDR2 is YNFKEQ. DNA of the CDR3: TGTGCCAGCAGCCAAGCTTTCCGGGACAGGGGCTACGAGCAGTACTTC. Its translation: CASSQAFRDRGYEQYF.

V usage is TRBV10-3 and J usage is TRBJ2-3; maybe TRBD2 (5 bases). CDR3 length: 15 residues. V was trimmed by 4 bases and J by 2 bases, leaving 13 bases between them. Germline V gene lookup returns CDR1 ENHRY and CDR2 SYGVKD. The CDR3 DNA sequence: TGTGCCATCAGTGGAGTGGACTTCTACACAGATACGCAGTATTTT. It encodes CAISGVDFYTDTQYF.

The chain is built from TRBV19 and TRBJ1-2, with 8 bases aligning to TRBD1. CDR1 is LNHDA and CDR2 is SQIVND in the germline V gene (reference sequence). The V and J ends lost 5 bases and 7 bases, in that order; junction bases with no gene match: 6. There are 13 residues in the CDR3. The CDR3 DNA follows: TGTGCCAGTAGTCAGGACAGGGCCTCTGGCTACACCTTC. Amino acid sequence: CASSQDRASGYTF.